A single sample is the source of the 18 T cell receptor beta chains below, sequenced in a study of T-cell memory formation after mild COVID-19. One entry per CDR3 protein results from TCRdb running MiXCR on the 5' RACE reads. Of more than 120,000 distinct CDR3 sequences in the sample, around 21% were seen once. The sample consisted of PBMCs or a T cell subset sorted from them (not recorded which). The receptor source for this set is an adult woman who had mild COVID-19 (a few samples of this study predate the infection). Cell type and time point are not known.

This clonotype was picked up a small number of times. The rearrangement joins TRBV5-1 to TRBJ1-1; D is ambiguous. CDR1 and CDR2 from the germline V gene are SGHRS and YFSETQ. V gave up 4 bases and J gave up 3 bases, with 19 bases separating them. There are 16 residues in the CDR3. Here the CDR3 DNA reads TGCGCCAGCAGCCCGAGGGCCTCTGTCATTGACACTGAAGCTTTCTTT. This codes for CASSPRASVIDTEAFF.

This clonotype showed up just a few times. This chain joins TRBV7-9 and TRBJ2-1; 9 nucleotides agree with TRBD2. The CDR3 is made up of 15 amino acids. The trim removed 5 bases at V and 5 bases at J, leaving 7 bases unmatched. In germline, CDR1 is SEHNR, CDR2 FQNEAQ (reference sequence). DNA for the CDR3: TGTGCCAGCAGCGGTGAGGTAGCGGGAGACAATGAGCAGTTCTTC. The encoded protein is CASSGEVAGDNEQFF.

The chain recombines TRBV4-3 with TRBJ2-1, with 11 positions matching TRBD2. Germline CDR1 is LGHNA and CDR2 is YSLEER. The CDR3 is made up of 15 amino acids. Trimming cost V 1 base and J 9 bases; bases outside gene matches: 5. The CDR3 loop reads CASSQVTSGSGEQFF. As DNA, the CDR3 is TGCGCCAGCAGCCAAGTAACTAGCGGGAGCGGTGAGCAGTTCTTC.

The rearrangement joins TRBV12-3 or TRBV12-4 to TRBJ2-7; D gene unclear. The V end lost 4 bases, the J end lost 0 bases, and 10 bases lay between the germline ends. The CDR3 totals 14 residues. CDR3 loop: CASSSTASSYEQYF. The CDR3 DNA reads TGTGCCAGCAGTTCTACGGCGAGCTCCTACGAGCAGTACTTC.

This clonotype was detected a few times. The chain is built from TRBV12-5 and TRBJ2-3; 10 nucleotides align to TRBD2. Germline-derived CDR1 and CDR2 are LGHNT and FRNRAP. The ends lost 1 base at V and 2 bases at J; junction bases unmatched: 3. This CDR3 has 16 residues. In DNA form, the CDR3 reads TGTGCTAGTGGTTTGGGACTAGCGGGTTTCACAGATACGCAGTATTTT. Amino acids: CASGLGLAGFTDTQYF.

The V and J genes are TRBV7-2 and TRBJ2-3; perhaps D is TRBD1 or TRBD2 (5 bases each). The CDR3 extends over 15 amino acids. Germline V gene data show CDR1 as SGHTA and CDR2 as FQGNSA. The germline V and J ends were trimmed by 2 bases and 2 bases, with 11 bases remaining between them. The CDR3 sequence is CASSLQRGYTDTQYF. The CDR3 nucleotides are TGTGCCAGCAGCTTACAACGGGGCTACACAGATACGCAGTATTTT. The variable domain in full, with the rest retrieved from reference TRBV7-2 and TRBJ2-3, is GAGVSQSPSNKVTEKGKDVELRCDPISGHTALYWYRQSLGQGLEFLIYFQGNSAPDKSGLPSDRFSAERTGGSVSTLTIQRTQQEDSAVYLCASSLQRGYTDTQYFGPGTRLTVL.

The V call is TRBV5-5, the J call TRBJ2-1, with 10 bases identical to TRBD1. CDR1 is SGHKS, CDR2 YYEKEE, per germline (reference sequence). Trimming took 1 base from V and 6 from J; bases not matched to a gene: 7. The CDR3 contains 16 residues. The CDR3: CASSLWRQGARNEQFF. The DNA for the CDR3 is TGTGCCAGCAGCTTGTGGAGACAGGGGGCGCGCAATGAGCAGTTCTTC.

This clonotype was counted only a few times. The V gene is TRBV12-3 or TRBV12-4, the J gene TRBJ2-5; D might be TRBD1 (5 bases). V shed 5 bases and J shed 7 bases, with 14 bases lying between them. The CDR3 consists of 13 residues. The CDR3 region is CASSNEYQGTQYF. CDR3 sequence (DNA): TGTGCCAGCAGTAACGAATATCAGGGGACCCAGTACTTC.

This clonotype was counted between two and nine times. CDR3 sequence (DNA): TGTGCCAGCAGCCAAGACAGGGGACCCGGGGAGCTGTTTTTT. It is translated as CASSQDRGPGELFF. V gene TRBV7-6 combines with J gene TRBJ2-2; 8 bases line up with TRBD1. Trimming cost V 5 bases and J 6 bases; bases outside gene matches: 5. Germline-derived CDR1 and CDR2 are SGHVS and FNYEAQ. The CDR3 spans 14 residues. The entire variable domain, with the rest obtained from reference TRBV7-6 and TRBJ2-2, is as follows: GAGVSQSPRYKVTKRGQDVALRCDPISGHVSLYWYRQALGQGPEFLTYFNYEAQQDKSGLPNDRFSAERPEGSISTLTIQRTEQRDSAMYRCASSQDRGPGELFFGEGSRLTVL.

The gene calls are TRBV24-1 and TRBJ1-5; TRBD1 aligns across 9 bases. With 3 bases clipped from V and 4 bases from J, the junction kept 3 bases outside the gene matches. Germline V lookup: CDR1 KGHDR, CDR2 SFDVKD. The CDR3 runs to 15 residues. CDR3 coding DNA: TGTGCCACCAGTGATGCCGGACAGGGGAATCAGCCCCAGCATTTT. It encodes CATSDAGQGNQPQHF.

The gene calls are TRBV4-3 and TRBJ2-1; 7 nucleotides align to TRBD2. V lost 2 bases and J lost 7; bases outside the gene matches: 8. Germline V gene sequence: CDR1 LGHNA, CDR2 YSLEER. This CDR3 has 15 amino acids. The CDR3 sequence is CASSQTWAGENEQFF. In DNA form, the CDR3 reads TGCGCCAGCAGCCAAACCTGGGCGGGAGAAAATGAGCAGTTCTTC.

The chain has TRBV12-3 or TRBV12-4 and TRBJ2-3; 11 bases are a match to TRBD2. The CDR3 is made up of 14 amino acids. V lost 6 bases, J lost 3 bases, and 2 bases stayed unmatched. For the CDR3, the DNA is TGTGCCAGCAGGACTAGCGGGAAAACAGATACGCAGTATTTT. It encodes CASRTSGKTDTQYF.

DNA for the CDR3: TGTGCCAGCAGTCCTCTGGGACAGTCCAACACAGATACGCAGTATTTT. Translation gives CASSPLGQSNTDTQYF. This chain uses TRBV9 with TRBJ2-3, with TRBD1 matching over 7 bases. J lost 2 bases, V lost 5 bases, and 11 bases had no gene match. Germline assignment: CDR1 SGDLS and CDR2 YYNGEE. The CDR3 has 16 amino acids.

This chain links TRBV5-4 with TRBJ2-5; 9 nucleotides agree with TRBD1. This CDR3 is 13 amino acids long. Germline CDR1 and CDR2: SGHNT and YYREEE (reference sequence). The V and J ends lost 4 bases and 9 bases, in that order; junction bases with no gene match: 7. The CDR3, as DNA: TGTGCCAGCAGCCCCGGACAGGGGATGGCCCAGTACTTC. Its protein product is CASSPGQGMAQYF. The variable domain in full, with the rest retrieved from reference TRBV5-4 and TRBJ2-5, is ETGVTQSPTHLIKTRGQQVTLRCSSQSGHNTVSWYQQALGQGPQFIFQYYREEENGRGNFPPRFSGLQFPNYSSELNVNALELDDSALYLCASSPGQGMAQYFGPGTRLLVL.

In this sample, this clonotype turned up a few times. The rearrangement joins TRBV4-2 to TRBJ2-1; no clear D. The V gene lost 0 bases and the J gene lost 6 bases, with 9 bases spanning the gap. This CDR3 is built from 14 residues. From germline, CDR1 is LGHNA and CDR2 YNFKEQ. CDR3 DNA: TGTGCCAGCAGCCAAGACCAGACCGGCAATGAGCAGTTCTTC. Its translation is CASSQDQTGNEQFF.

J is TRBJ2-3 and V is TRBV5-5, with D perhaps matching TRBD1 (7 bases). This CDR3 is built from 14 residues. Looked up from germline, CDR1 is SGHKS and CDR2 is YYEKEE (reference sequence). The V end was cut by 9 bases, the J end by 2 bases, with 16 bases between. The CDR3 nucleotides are TGTGCCATTCGGAGGGGGCTTGACACAGATACGCAGTATTTT. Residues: CAIRRGLDTDTQYF.

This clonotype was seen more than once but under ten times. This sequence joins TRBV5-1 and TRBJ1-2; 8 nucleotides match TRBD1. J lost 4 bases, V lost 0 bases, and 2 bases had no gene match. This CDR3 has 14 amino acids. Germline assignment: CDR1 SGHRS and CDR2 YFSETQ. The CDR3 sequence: CASSLGDRGYGYTF. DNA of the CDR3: TGCGCCAGCAGCTTGGGAGACAGGGGCTATGGCTACACCTTC. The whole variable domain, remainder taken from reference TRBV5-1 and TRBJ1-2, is KAGVTQTPRYLIKTRGQQVTLSCSPISGHRSVSWYQQTPGQGLQFLFEYFSETQRNKGNFPGRFSGRQFSNSRSEMNVSTLELGDSALYLCASSLGDRGYGYTFGSGTRLTVV.

The CDR3 loop is CSATGLAVHEQYF. In DNA, the CDR3 is TGCAGTGCAACCGGACTAGCGGTCCACGAGCAGTACTTC. J is TRBJ2-7 and V is TRBV20-1; 10 bases agree with TRBD2. CDR3 size: 13 residues. V lost 6 bases, J lost 5 bases, and 7 bases stayed unmatched. The germline gives CDR1 DFQATT, CDR2 SNEGSKA (reference sequence).